A single T cell receptor (beta chain) is shown here with its context. Its antigen is not known. The length of the CDR3 is 14 residues. Germline V gene sequence: CDR1 MDHEN, CDR2 SYDVKM. The data were taken from a study of CXCR3-negative and CXCR3-positive naive CD8 T cells. Whole-study findings and limits: Cryopreservation partially lowered CXCR3 expression, so most assays used fresh PBMCs. Diversity in memory CD8+ cells fell much lower than the comparably high levels seen in both naive subsets. For CXCR3-positive naive cells, TRB CDR3s were more hydrophobic than those of CXCR3-negative naive cells.

The TRB cDNA libraries were prepared by 5' RACE with UMI labels. Using the 5' RACE reads, TCRdb records one entry per CDR3 protein without DNA. This table lists about 130,000 distinct CDR3 sequences. The sequence came from a human donor in good health. Some clones in this sample may be carry-over from other donors' samples. The specimen was naive CXCR3+ CD8+ T cells from blood. Subset reported: CD45RO-CCR7+CD27+CD95- naive CD8+ T cells expressing CXCR3 (TNR3+). This sequence joins TRBV28 and TRBJ2-3; TCRdb gives TRBD1 as the D gene, but with no DNA this cannot be confirmed. The CDR3 sequence is CASSVLGTTDTQYF.